This T cell receptor (beta chain) was profiled in a study of patients and donors after allogeneic stem cell transplantation. Germline V gene data show CDR1 as MDHEN and CDR2 as SYDVKM. With V trimmed by 5 bases and J by 13 bases, 11 bases remained unmatched. The CDR3 consists of 13 residues. Using its own MiXCR run on the RT-PCR reads, TCRdb lists one record per CDR3 protein. Among roughly 880,000 distinct CDR3 sequences listed, 18% were seen once. V is TRBV28 and J is TRBJ1-2; TRBD1 aligns across 9 bases. The specimen sequenced was blood, either unsorted or a sorted T cell fraction (not recorded which). This TCR derives from a human donor who was either an allogeneic HSCT recipient or a stem cell or donor lymphocyte infusion donor (not recorded which). It is not recorded whose cells these are; they may come from a transplant donor. Here the CDR3 reads CASSPPDRGGPTF. As DNA, the CDR3 is TGTGCCAGCAGTCCCCCGGACAGGGGAGGTCCCACCTTC.